This T cell receptor beta chain originates from a study of blood T cell repertoires in COVID-19. Whole-study context: The United States, Italy and Spain were the sources of the acute and convalescent COVID-19 samples.

The length of the CDR3 is 13 residues. Between the trimmed V and J ends, which lost 3 bases and 7 bases, there was a span of 15 bases. Germline assignment: CDR1 SQVTM and CDR2 ANQGSEA. As originally analysed: Estimates of nucleated cell counts were drawn from the amplification of reference gene primers. Libraries were prepared by immunoSEQ multiplex PCR; TCRdb keeps only in-frame clonotypes and omits some of them. V and J calls and clone size are given by that table; D and trimming were obtained from the DNA. Of some 670,000 clones in the sample, around 90% were seen once. The clonotype comes from a woman aged 18-29 years with acute or convalescent COVID-19. The sequencing input was peripheral blood. The chain combines TRBV29-1 with TRBJ1-1, with TRBD1 as a possible D gene (5 bases). The CDR3 nucleotides read TGCAGCGTTGACTCTGGGGCCAGCTATGAAGCTTTCTTT. Residues: CSVDSGASYEAFF.